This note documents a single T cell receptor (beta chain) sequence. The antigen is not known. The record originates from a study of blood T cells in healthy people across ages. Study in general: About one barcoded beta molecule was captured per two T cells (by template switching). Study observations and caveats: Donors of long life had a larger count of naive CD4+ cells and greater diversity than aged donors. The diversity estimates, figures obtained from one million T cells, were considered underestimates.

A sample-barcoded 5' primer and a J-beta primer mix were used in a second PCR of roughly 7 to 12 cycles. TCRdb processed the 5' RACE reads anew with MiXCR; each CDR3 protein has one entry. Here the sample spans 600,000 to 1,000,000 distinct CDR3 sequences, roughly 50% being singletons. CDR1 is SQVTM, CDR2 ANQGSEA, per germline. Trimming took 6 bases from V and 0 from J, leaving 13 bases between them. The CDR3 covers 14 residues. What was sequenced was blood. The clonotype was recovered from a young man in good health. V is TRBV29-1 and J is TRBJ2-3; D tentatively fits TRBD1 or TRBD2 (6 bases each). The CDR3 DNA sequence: TGCAGCGTGGCCCCGGGGGCTAGCACAGATACGCAGTATTTT. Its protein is CSVAPGASTDTQYF.